The clone carrying this T cell receptor beta chain was detected many times. The sample belongs to a study of T cells after yellow fever vaccination. Trimming took 4 bases from V and 8 from J; bases not matched to a gene: 5. This CDR3 has 13 residues. The V gene's germline CDR1 is SGHTA and CDR2 FQGTGA. Production of TCR cDNA was by 5'RACE template switching, which also added a universal primer site and UMIs. MiXCR was run by TCRdb on the 5' RACE reads, yielding one entry per CDR3 protein. The table has about 220,000 distinct CDR3 sequences, roughly 3.3% seen once. The clonotype originates from a man in his late teens or twenties who received the YFV17D yellow fever vaccine. Sample: CD4+ T cells sorted from PBMCs, taken 10 days after the yellow fever booster vaccination. V and J are TRBV7-3 and TRBJ2-3, with 8 bases fitting TRBD1. The CDR3 sequence is CASSSDRGGTQYF. Written as DNA, the CDR3 is TGTGCCAGCAGCTCTGACAGGGGCGGTACGCAGTATTTT.